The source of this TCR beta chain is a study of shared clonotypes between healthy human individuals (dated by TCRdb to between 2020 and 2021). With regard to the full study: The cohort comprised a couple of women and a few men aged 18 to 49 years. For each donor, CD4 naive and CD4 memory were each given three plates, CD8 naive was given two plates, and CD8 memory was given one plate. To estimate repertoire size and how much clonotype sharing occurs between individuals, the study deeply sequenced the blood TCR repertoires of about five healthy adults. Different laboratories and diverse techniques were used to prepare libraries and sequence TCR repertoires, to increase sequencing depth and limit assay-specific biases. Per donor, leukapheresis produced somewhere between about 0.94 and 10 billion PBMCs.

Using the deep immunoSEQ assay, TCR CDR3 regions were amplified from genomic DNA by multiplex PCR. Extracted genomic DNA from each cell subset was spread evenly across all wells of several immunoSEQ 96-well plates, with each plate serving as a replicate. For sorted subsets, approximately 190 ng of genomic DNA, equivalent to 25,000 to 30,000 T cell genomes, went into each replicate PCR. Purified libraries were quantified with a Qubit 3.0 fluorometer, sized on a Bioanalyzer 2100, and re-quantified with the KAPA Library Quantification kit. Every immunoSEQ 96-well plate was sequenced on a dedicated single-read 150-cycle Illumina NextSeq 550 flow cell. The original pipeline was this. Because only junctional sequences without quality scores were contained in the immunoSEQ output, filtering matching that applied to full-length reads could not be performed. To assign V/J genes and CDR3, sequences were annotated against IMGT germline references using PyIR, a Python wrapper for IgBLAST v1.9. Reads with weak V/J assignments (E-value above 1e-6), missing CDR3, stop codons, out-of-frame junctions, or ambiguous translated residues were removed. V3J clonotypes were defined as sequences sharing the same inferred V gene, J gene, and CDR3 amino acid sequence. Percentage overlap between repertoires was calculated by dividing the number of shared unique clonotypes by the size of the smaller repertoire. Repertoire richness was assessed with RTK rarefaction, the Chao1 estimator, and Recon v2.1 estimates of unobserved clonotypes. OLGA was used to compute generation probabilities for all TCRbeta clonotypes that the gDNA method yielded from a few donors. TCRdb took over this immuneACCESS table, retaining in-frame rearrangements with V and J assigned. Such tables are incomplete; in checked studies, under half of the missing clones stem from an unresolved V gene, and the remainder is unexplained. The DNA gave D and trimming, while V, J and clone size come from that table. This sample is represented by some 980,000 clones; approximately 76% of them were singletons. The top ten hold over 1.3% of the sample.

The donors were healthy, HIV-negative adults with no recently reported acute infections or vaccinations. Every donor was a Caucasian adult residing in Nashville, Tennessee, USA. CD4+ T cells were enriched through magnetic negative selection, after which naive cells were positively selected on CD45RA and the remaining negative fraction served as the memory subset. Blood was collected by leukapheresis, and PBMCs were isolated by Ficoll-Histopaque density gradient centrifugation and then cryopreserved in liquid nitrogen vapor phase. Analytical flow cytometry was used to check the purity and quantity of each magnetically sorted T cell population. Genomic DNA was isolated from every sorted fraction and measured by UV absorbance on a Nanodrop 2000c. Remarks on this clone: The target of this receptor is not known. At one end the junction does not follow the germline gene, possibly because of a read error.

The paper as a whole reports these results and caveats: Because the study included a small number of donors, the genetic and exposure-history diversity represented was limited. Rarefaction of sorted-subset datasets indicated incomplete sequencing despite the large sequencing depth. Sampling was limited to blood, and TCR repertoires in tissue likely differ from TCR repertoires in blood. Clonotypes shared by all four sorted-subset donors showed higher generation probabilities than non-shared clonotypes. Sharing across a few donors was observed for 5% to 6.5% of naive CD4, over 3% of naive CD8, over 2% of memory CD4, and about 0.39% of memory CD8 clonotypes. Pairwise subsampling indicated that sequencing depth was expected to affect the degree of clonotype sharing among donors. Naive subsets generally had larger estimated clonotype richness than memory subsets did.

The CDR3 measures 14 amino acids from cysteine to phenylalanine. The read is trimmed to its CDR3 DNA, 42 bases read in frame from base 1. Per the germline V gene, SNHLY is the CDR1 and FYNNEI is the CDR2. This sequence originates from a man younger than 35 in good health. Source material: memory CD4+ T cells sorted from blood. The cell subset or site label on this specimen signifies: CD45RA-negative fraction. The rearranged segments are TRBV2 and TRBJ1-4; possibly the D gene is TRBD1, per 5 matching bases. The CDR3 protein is CASREGVGNEKLFF. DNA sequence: TGTGCCAGCAGGGAAGGGGTGGGCAATGAAAAACTGTTTTTT.